This TCR beta chain is from a study of PD-1 blockade in mismatch repair-deficient tumors. About the research overall: Patients had approximately 13 mismatch repair-deficient cancer types, all previously treated and progressing.

General study findings and limits: After pembrolizumab, tumor-resident clones rose rapidly, then generally contracted before radiologic responses.

TCRdb's table, derived via immunoSEQ multiplex PCR, lists solely in-frame clones and lacks some. The sample consists of around 120,000 clones, approximately 86% of them appearing once. Deletions cut 0 bases from V and 1 base from J, with 8 bases between. Per the germline V gene, CDR1 is SGHDT and CDR2 is YYEEEE. The CDR3 runs 14 residues. Remarks on this clone: Its cognate antigen is unknown.

A few pembrolizumab responders had their TCRs sequenced. The receptor was derived from an adult with mismatch repair-deficient cancer. The sequences come from peripheral blood, collected 44 weeks after starting pembrolizumab. This chain links TRBV5-6 with TRBJ2-7; D not resolved. CDR3 bases: TGTGCCAGCAGCTTGGGGGCAGAATCCTACGAGCAGTACTTC. Its translation: CASSLGAESYEQYF.